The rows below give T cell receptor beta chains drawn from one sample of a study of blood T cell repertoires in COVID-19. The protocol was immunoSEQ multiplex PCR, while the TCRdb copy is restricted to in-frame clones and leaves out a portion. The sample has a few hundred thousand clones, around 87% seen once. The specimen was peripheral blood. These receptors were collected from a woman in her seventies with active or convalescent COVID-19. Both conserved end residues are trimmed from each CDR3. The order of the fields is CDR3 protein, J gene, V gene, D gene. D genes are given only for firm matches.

ASSYGQGPYEQY	TRBJ2-7	TRBV7-9	TRBD1
ASSQDRLAGGTDTQY	TRBJ2-3	TRBV3-1/TRBV3-2	TRBD2
ASTERGGFNEQF	TRBJ2-1	TRBV6-6	TRBD2
ASRGGGAGDIYEQF	TRBJ2-1	TRBV2	TRBD2
ASSDGHTGANVLT	TRBJ2-6	TRBV19	NA
ASSQTGTSGDTGELF	TRBJ2-2	TRBV3-1/TRBV3-2	TRBD2
ASSPTEQGLF	TRBJ2-2	TRBV18	NA
ASSQDPGGLSTDTQY	TRBJ2-3	TRBV4-3	NA
ASSSTRLRHTQY	TRBJ2-3	TRBV7-2	NA
ASSRQVSGNTIY	TRBJ1-3	TRBV21-1	NA
ASSQDKGGINNSPLH	TRBJ1-6	TRBV3-1/TRBV3-2	TRBD1
ASSESFTTANTEAF	TRBJ1-1	TRBV10-2	NA
ASRPTGAEGKLF	TRBJ1-4	TRBV25-1	TRBD1
ASSSPLAGGTDTQY	TRBJ2-3	TRBV9	NA
ASSYPGEDTQY	TRBJ2-3	TRBV5-1	NA
ASSFNRPSSGANVLT	TRBJ2-6	TRBV27	NA
ASSQTGLWDTIY	TRBJ1-3	TRBV3-1/TRBV3-2	NA
ASSSFTLDQPQH	TRBJ1-5	TRBV5-1	NA
LTGQVTGELF	TRBJ2-2	TRBV12-3/TRBV12-4	TRBD1
ASSLGTVNEKLF	TRBJ1-4	TRBV7-2	NA
ASSQDWSGGAITDTQY	TRBJ2-3	TRBV4-3	NA